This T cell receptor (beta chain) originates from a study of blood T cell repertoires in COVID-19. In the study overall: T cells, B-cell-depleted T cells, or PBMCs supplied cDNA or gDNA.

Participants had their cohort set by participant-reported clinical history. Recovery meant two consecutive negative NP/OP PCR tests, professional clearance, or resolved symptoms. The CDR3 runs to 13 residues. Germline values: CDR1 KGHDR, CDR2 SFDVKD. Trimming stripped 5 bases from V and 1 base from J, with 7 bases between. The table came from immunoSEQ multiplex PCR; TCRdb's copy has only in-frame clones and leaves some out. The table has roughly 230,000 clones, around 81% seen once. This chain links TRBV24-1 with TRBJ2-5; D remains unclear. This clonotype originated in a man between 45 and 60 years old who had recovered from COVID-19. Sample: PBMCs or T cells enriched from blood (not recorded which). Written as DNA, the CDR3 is TGTGCCACCAGTGGGGCAGCCCAAGAGACCCAGTACTTC. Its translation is CATSGAAQETQYF.